The rows below give T cell receptor beta chains drawn from one sample of a study of blood T cells in healthy people across ages. One entry per CDR3 protein, called by TCRdb with MiXCR from the 5' RACE reads. The sample carries approximately 1.5 million distinct CDR3 sequences, around 40% recorded once. What was sequenced was blood. The receptors come from a woman aged 18-35 years in good health. Both conserved end residues are part of each CDR3. The order of the fields is clone size, V gene, J gene, D gene, CDR3 DNA, CDR3 protein. D genes are given only for firm matches. Clone size is given for some rows only: seen once, a few or many times, or a class if the clone is expanded.

size: few
V: TRBV4-2
J: TRBJ2-1
D: -
DNA: TGTGCCAGCAGCCAAGCCTTCCCGGGACAACGCATCTACAATGAGCAGTTCTTC
CDR3: CASSQAFPGQRIYNEQFF

size: -
V: TRBV29-1
J: TRBJ2-5
D: -
DNA: TGCAGCGTTCCGGGACTCTCTTTCACTGAGCAGTACTTC
CDR3: CSVPGLSFTEQYF

size: -
V: TRBV6-1
J: TRBJ1-5
D: TRBD1
DNA: TGTGCCAGTAAGACAGGGGGCAGAGGGGTTTATAGCAATCAGCCCCAGCATTTT
CDR3: CASKTGGRGVYSNQPQHF

size: few
V: TRBV7-9
J: TRBJ2-2
D: -
DNA: TGTGCCAGCAGCTTGGGCCAGGCGATAGACACCGGGGAGCTGTTTTTT
CDR3: CASSLGQAIDTGELFF

size: -
V: TRBV6-5
J: TRBJ2-7
D: -
DNA: TGTGCCAGCAGGTTGTGGGACGAGCAGTACTTC
CDR3: CASRLWDEQYF

size: -
V: TRBV20-1
J: TRBJ2-1
D: -
DNA: TGCAGTGCTAGCCTCCGGTACTACGACAATGAGCAGTTCTTC
CDR3: CSASLRYYDNEQFF

size: once
V: TRBV29-1
J: TRBJ1-2
D: -
DNA: TGCAGCGTTGCTCCCCGGGCGAGAAACTATGGCTACACCTTC
CDR3: CSVAPRARNYGYTF

size: -
V: TRBV28
J: TRBJ2-1
D: -
DNA: TGTGCCAGCAGTTTATTCGCTGGCAGAGCCTACGAGCAGTTCTTC
CDR3: CASSLFAGRAYEQFF

size: few
V: TRBV3-1
J: TRBJ2-7
D: -
DNA: TGTGCCAGCAGCCAAGGATCGCTCTACGAGCAGTACTTC
CDR3: CASSQGSLYEQYF

size: few
V: TRBV5-1
J: TRBJ2-3
D: -
DNA: TGCGCCAGCAGCCGAAAAAGACAGACTAGCACAGATACGCAGTATTTT
CDR3: CASSRKRQTSTDTQYF

size: -
V: TRBV4-3
J: TRBJ1-5
D: TRBD1
DNA: TGCGCCAGCAGCCAATACGCGACAGGGGGAGGTCAGCCCCAGCATTTT
CDR3: CASSQYATGGGQPQHF

size: -
V: TRBV4-2
J: TRBJ2-6
D: TRBD2
DNA: TGTGCCAGCAGCCGCAAGCGACTAGCGGGAGTTGGGGCCAACGTCCTGACTTTC
CDR3: CASSRKRLAGVGANVLTF

size: few
V: TRBV10-3
J: TRBJ1-4
D: -
DNA: TGTGCCATCAGTGAAGGTAGTTGGGGTGAAAAGCTGTTTTTT
CDR3: CAISEGSWGEKLFF

size: few
V: TRBV20-1
J: TRBJ2-1
D: -
DNA: TGCAGTGCTAGCTCCTTAGACCCCCGGTCCTACAATGAGCAGTTCTTC
CDR3: CSASSLDPRSYNEQFF

size: -
V: TRBV29-1
J: TRBJ1-1
D: -
DNA: TGCAGCGTTGTGGAAGGTTTGAACACTGAAGCTTTCTTT
CDR3: CSVVEGLNTEAFF

size: -
V: TRBV20-1
J: TRBJ2-1
D: -
DNA: TGCAGTGCTAGTTCCGGGAATAAGGGGAACAATGAGCAGTTCTTC
CDR3: CSASSGNKGNNEQFF

size: -
V: TRBV6-5
J: TRBJ1-6
D: -
DNA: TGTGCCAGCAGTTACTCGAACAGTTATAATTCACCCCTCCACTTT
CDR3: CASSYSNSYNSPLHF

size: few
V: TRBV7-9
J: TRBJ2-5
D: -
DNA: TGTGCCAGCAGCCCGACCCTTCGGGGCGAGACCCAGTACTTC
CDR3: CASSPTLRGETQYF

size: -
V: TRBV6-6
J: TRBJ2-1
D: -
DNA: TGTGCCAGCAGTTACACCGCGGCGGAGTACAATGAGCAGTTCTTC
CDR3: CASSYTAAEYNEQFF

size: few
V: TRBV7-2
J: TRBJ2-7
D: -
DNA: TGTGCCAGCAGCACGGGGACTTGGGGCTACGAGCAGTACTTC
CDR3: CASSTGTWGYEQYF

size: -
V: TRBV20-1
J: TRBJ1-1
D: -
DNA: TGCAGTGCTAGAGATACGGGGGGTGAAGGGGCTTTCTTT
CDR3: CSARDTGGEGAFF

size: -
V: TRBV20-1
J: TRBJ2-1
D: -
DNA: TGCAGTGCGAAGGGGGGCCCCTACAATGAGCAGTTCTTC
CDR3: CSAKGGPYNEQFF

size: -
V: TRBV2
J: TRBJ1-5
D: TRBD1
DNA: TGTGCCAGCTCAGGACAGGGGAAGGGGCAGCCCCAGCATTTT
CDR3: CASSGQGKGQPQHF

size: few
V: TRBV12-3/TRBV12-4
J: TRBJ1-5
D: -
DNA: TGTGCCAGCAGTCTACAGGGTCAGAATCAGCCCCAGCATTTT
CDR3: CASSLQGQNQPQHF

size: -
V: TRBV20-1
J: TRBJ1-2
D: -
DNA: TGCAGTGCTAGCGAGGGGTTGGGTTATGGCTACACCTTC
CDR3: CSASEGLGYGYTF

size: few
V: TRBV24-1
J: TRBJ2-3
D: -
DNA: TGTGCCACCAGTGATTACCCAGGGACCGCTGCCGGGGTCACAGATACGCAGTATTTT
CDR3: CATSDYPGTAAGVTDTQYF

size: few
V: TRBV2
J: TRBJ2-1
D: TRBD2
DNA: TGTGCCAGCAAGGGACTAGCGGGCTCCTACAATGAGCAGTTCTTC
CDR3: CASKGLAGSYNEQFF

size: few
V: TRBV7-9
J: TRBJ2-5
D: TRBD2
DNA: TGTGCCAGCGGCGGACTAGCGGGAGGCGGGGAGACCCAGTACTTC
CDR3: CASGGLAGGGETQYF

size: -
V: TRBV7-2
J: TRBJ1-6
D: -
DNA: TGTGCCAGCAGCTCCGTGTCGACGACGGGATCACCCCTCCACTTT
CDR3: CASSSVSTTGSPLHF

size: few
V: TRBV5-1
J: TRBJ1-1
D: TRBD1
DNA: TGCGCCAGCAGACGGGACAGGGAAAACACTGAAGCTTTCTTT
CDR3: CASRRDRENTEAFF

size: -
V: TRBV27
J: TRBJ2-6
D: -
DNA: TGTGCCAGCAGTTTTAGATCGTATGGGGCCAACGTCCTGACTTTC
CDR3: CASSFRSYGANVLTF

size: -
V: TRBV4-2
J: TRBJ2-7
D: TRBD2
DNA: TGTGCCAGCGGCCAGCAACTAGCGGGAGGCTACGAGCAGTACTTC
CDR3: CASGQQLAGGYEQYF

size: -
V: TRBV27
J: TRBJ1-1
D: TRBD1
DNA: TGTGCCAGCAGTCCCGGACAGGGGGCGGGCACTGAAGCTTTCTTT
CDR3: CASSPGQGAGTEAFF

size: few
V: TRBV2
J: TRBJ2-3
D: TRBD2
DNA: TGTGCCAGCACCCGCAACAGCGGGGGGGACACAGATACGCAGTATTTT
CDR3: CASTRNSGGDTDTQYF

size: -
V: TRBV6-2/TRBV6-3
J: TRBJ2-1
D: -
DNA: TGTGCCAGCAGTCCCCTGATAGCGGAAATTTACAATGAGCAGTTCTTC
CDR3: CASSPLIAEIYNEQFF

size: -
V: TRBV10-3
J: TRBJ1-1
D: TRBD1
DNA: TGTGCCATCAGTGAAGGACAGGGGCTGGGAGCTTTCTTT
CDR3: CAISEGQGLGAFF

size: many
V: TRBV7-9
J: TRBJ1-5
D: -
DNA: TGTGCCAGCAGCTTACAAGGGATAGGCAATCAGCCCCAGCATTTT
CDR3: CASSLQGIGNQPQHF

size: -
V: TRBV7-9
J: TRBJ2-3
D: -
DNA: TGTACCAGCAGCTCCCCTGGAAGCACAGATACGCAGTATTTT
CDR3: CTSSSPGSTDTQYF

size: -
V: TRBV9
J: TRBJ2-7
D: -
DNA: TGTGCCAGCAGCCCGTTAGCCCGGGGCAGCTACGAGCAGTACTTC
CDR3: CASSPLARGSYEQYF

size: few
V: TRBV7-9
J: TRBJ2-1
D: -
DNA: TGTGCCAGCAGCTTATTTCTGCAAACCAATGAGCAGTTCTTC
CDR3: CASSLFLQTNEQFF

size: -
V: TRBV20-1
J: TRBJ2-5
D: -
DNA: TGCAGTGCTAGAGGGGCCCCGCAGAACCTCCAAGAGACCCAGTACTTC
CDR3: CSARGAPQNLQETQYF

size: few
V: TRBV7-9
J: TRBJ2-1
D: -
DNA: TGTGCCAGCAGCTTAACATCGTGGGCGTACAATGAGCAGTTCTTC
CDR3: CASSLTSWAYNEQFF

size: -
V: TRBV3-1
J: TRBJ2-7
D: -
DNA: TGTGCCAGCAGCCTTGGAAGGTTTAAATACGAGCAGTACTTC
CDR3: CASSLGRFKYEQYF

size: -
V: TRBV10-3
J: TRBJ2-1
D: TRBD1
DNA: TGTGCCATCAGTCCGGGACAGGGATACAATGAGCAGTTCTTC
CDR3: CAISPGQGYNEQFF

size: -
V: TRBV20-1
J: TRBJ2-7
D: -
DNA: TGCAGTGCTAGAGGGGTCAGCGGAATCCTCAATGAGCAGTACTTC
CDR3: CSARGVSGILNEQYF

size: few
V: TRBV29-1
J: TRBJ2-7
D: -
DNA: TGCAGCGTTGAGGAAAACGCACACGAGCAGTACTTC
CDR3: CSVEENAHEQYF

size: -
V: TRBV3-1
J: TRBJ2-7
D: -
DNA: TGTGCCAGCAGCCAAGTTGCATACTCCTACGAGCAGTACTTC
CDR3: CASSQVAYSYEQYF

size: few
V: TRBV27
J: TRBJ2-5
D: -
DNA: TGTGCCAGCAGTTCCTTGGGTGCGGAGGGGACCCAGTACTTC
CDR3: CASSSLGAEGTQYF

size: few
V: TRBV29-1
J: TRBJ2-7
D: TRBD2
DNA: TGCAGCGTTGGGACTAGCGGGGGCTACGAGCAGTACTTC
CDR3: CSVGTSGGYEQYF

size: few
V: TRBV20-1
J: TRBJ2-3
D: -
DNA: TGCAGTGCTAGAGATCCAGCGGAGGGACTAGATACGCAGTATTTT
CDR3: CSARDPAEGLDTQYF

size: -
V: TRBV29-1
J: TRBJ2-3
D: TRBD1
DNA: TGCAGCGTTGAAACCGGGACAGGGTATGATACGCAGTATTTT
CDR3: CSVETGTGYDTQYF

size: few
V: TRBV10-3
J: TRBJ2-5
D: TRBD2
DNA: TGTGCCATCAGTGAGTCTGCTAGCGGGAGGGCTCTTCTAGTCAATGAGCAGTACTTC
CDR3: CAISESASGRALLVNEQYF

size: -
V: TRBV6-2/TRBV6-3
J: TRBJ2-5
D: -
DNA: TGTGCCAGCAGTCTAAACTTACTGGGGACCTACAATGAGCAGTACTTC
CDR3: CASSLNLLGTYNEQYF

size: -
V: TRBV27
J: TRBJ2-2
D: -
DNA: TGTGCCAGCAGTCGGAGGTCCGGGGAGCTGTTTTTT
CDR3: CASSRRSGELFF

size: -
V: TRBV5-1
J: TRBJ2-3
D: -
DNA: TGCGCCAGCAGCTGGGCGCAGTCCGCCCCCACAGATACGCAGTATTTT
CDR3: CASSWAQSAPTDTQYF

size: few
V: TRBV29-1
J: TRBJ1-1
D: -
DNA: TGCAGCGCCCACTTGGTTAGTGGAGCTTTCTTT
CDR3: CSAHLVSGAFF